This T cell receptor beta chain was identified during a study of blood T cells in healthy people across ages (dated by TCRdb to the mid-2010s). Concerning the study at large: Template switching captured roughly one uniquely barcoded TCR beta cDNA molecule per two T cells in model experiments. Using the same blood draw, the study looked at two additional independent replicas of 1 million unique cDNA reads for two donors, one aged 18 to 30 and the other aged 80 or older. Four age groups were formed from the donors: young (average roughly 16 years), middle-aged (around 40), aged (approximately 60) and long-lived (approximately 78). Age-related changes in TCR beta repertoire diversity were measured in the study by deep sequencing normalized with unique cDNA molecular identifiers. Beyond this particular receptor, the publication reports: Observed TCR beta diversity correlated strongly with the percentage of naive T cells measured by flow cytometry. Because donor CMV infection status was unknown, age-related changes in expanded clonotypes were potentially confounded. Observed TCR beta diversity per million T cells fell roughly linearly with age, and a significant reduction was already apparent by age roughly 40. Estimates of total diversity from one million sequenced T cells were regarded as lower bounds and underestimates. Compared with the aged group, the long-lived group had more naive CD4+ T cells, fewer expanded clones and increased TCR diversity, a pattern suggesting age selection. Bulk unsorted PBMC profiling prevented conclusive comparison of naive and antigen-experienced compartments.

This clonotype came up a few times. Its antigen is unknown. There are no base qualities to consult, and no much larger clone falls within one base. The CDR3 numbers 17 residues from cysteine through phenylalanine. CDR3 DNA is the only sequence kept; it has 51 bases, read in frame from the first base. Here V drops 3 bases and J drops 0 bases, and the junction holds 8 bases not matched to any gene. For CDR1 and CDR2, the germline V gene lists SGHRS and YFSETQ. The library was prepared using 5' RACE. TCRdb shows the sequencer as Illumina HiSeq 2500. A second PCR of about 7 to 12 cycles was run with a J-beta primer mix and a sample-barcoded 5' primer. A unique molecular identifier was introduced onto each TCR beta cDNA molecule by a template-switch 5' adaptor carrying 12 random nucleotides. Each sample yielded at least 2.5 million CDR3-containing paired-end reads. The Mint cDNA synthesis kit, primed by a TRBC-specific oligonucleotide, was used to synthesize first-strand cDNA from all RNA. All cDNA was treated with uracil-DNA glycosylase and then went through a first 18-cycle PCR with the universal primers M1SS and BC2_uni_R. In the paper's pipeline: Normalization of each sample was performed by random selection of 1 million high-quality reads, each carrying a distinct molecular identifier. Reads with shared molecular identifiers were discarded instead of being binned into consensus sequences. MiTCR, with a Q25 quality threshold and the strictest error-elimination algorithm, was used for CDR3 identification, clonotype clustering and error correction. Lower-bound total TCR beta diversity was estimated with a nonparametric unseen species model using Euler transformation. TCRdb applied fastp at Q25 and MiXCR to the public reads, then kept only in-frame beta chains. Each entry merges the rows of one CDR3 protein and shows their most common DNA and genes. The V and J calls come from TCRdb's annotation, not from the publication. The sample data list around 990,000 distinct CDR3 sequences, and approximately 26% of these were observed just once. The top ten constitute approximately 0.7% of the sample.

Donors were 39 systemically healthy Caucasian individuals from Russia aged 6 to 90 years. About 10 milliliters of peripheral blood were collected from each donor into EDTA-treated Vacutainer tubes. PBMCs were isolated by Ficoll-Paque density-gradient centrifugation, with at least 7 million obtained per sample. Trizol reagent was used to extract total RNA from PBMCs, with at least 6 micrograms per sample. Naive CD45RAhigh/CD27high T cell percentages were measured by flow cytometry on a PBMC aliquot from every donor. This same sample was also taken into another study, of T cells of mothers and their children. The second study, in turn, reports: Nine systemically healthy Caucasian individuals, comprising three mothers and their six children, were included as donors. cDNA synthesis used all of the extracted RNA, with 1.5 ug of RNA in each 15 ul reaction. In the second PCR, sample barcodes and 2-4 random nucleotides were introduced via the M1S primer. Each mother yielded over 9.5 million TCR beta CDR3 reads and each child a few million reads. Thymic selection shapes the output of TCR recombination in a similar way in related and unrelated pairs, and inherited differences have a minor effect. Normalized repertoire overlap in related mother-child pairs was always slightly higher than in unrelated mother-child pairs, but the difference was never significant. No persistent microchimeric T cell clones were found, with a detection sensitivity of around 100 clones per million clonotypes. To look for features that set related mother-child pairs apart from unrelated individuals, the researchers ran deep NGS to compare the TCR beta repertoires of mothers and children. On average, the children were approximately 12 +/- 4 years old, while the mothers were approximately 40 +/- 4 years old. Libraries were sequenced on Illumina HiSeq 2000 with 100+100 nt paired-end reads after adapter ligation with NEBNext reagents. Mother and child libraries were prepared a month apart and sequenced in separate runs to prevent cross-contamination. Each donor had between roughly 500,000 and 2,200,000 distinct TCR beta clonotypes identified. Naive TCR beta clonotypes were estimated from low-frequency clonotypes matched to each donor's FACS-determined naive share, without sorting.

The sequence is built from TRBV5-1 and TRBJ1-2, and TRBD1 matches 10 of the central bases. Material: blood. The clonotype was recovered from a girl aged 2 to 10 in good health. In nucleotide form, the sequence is TGCGCCAGCAGCTCTCACGGGACAGGGGTTCCTAACTATGGCTACACCTTC. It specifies CASSSHGTGVPNYGYTF.